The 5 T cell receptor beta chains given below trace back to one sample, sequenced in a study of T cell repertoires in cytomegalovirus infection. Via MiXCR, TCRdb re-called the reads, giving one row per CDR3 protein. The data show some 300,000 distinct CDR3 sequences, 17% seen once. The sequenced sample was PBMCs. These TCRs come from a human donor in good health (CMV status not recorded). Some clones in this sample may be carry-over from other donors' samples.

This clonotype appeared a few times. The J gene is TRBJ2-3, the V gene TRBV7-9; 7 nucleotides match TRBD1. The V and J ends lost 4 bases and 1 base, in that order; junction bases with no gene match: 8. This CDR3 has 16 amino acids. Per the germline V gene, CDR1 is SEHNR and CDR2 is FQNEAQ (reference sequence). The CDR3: CASSSTTGSGTDTQYF. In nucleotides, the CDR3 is TGTGCCAGCAGCTCCACGACAGGGTCGGGCACAGATACGCAGTATTTT. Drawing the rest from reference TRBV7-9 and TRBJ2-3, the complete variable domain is DTGVSQNPRHKITKRGQNVTFRCDPISEHNRLYWYRQTLGQGPEFLTYFQNEAQLEKSRLLSDRFSAERPKGSFSTLEIQRTEQGDSAMYLCASSSTTGSGTDTQYFGPGTRLTVL.

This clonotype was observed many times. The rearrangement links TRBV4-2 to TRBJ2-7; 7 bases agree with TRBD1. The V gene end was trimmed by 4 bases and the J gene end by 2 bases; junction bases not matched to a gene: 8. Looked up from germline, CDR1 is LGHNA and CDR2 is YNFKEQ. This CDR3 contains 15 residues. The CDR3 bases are TGTGCCAGCAGCCGAGAACCGGGACAGACCTACGAGCAGTACTTC. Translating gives CASSREPGQTYEQYF.

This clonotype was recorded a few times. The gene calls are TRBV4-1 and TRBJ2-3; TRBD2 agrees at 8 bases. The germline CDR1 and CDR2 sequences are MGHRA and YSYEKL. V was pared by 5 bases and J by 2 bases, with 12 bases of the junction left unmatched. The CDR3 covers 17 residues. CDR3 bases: TGCGCCAGCAGCACAGGGAGGCGGGGGGCCATCACAGATACGCAGTATTTT. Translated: CASSTGRRGAITDTQYF.

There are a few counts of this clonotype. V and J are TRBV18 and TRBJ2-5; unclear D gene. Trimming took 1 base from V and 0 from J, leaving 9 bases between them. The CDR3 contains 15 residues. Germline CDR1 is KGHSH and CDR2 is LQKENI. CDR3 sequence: CASSPQAGHQETQYF. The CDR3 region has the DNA TGTGCCAGCTCACCACAGGCAGGACACCAAGAGACCCAGTACTTC.

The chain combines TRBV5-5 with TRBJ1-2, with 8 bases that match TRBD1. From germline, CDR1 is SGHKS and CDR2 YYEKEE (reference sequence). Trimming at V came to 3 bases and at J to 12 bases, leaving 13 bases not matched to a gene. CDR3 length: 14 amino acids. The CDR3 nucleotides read TGTGCCAGCAGCTGGCCCGGGACAGGCCGAGGGGACACCTTC. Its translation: CASSWPGTGRGDTF.